One and the same sample provided the 26 T cell receptor beta chains below, sequenced in a study of blood T cell repertoires in COVID-19. Method: immunoSEQ multiplex PCR; TCRdb's copy keeps in-frame clones and lacks some. The repertoire holds about 190,000 clones, 84% seen once, with 5% to 6.5% in the top ten. Sequencing was done on a sample of peripheral blood. The receptor set was obtained from a woman aged 70-85 years with active or convalescent COVID-19.

This chain uses TRBV18 with TRBJ2-1; tentative D call: TRBD1 (6 bases). V lost 2 bases to trimming and J lost 12 bases, with 14 bases between them. In germline, CDR1 is KGHSH, CDR2 LQKENI. The CDR3 sequence is 13 residues long. Written as DNA, the CDR3 is TGTGCCAGCTCACCAAGACAGGACAGCTGGCAGTTCTTC. This translates into CASSPRQDSWQFF.

The chain joins TRBV24-1 to TRBJ2-3; 11 bases are shared with TRBD1. The CDR3 covers 16 residues. CDR1 and CDR2 (germline): KGHDR, SFDVKD. With 4 bases clipped from V and 5 bases from J, the junction kept 7 bases outside the gene matches. The CDR3 nucleotides are TGTGCCACCAGTGACATTGGACAGGGGGCTGAAGATACGCAGTATTTT. Translating gives CATSDIGQGAEDTQYF.

Written as DNA, the CDR3 is TGTGCCAGCAGCCCCCGGACAGGGGGGAGGACTGAAGCTTTCTTT. Translated: CASSPRTGGRTEAFF. This chain links TRBV5-4 with TRBJ1-1; 10 positions match TRBD1. The CDR3 has 15 amino acids. Per germline, CDR1 SGHNT and CDR2 YYREEE (reference sequence). V was clipped by 4 bases and J by 5 bases; unmatched bases: 8.

The gene calls are TRBV30 and TRBJ1-1, with a tentative D call TRBD1 (6 bases). CDR1 is GTSNPN and CDR2 is SVGIG in the germline V gene (reference sequence). The CDR3 covers 11 residues. With 5 bases removed from V and 5 bases from J, the gap between germline ends came to 9 bases. CDR3 nucleotides: TGTGCCTGGGGGGACATGACTGAAGCTTTCTTT. Translating it yields CAWGDMTEAFF.

Regarding this clone: This specimen includes other DNA sequences encoding the same CDR3. V and J are TRBV5-6 and TRBJ2-3, with 8 bases lining up with TRBD1. Per the germline V gene, CDR1 is SGHDT and CDR2 is YYEEEE. The CDR3 loop spans 16 amino acids. The J segment lost 2 bases and the V segment lost 4 bases, leaving 9 bases of the junction unmatched. CDR3 DNA sequence: TGTGCCAGCAGCCCCGGGACAGGAGCCTACACAGATACGCAGTATTTT. As protein: CASSPGTGAYTDTQYF.

The chain recombines TRBV19 with TRBJ2-1; TRBD2 aligns across 8 bases. There are 13 residues in the CDR3. V lost 4 bases, J lost 9 bases, and 5 bases stayed unmatched. The germline V gene encodes CDR1 LNHDA and CDR2 SQIVND (reference sequence). The DNA of the CDR3 is TGTGCCAGTAGTACGGGACTAGGAGTTGAGCAGTTCTTC. Translating it yields CASSTGLGVEQFF.

The chain is built from TRBV5-1 and TRBJ2-1, with 7 bases identical to TRBD1. V dropped 4 bases and J dropped 6; count of bases not matched to a gene: 10. This CDR3 has 15 amino acids. Germline CDR1 and CDR2: SGHRS and YFSETQ. CDR3 protein: CASSPDGQAVNEQFF. Here the CDR3 DNA reads TGCGCCAGCAGCCCGGACGGACAGGCTGTCAATGAGCAGTTCTTC.

CDR3 residues: CASSQPNNRAAETQYF. In nucleotides, the CDR3 is TGTGCCAGCAGCCAACCTAATAACAGGGCGGCGGAGACCCAGTACTTC. This chain links TRBV14 with TRBJ2-5, with TRBD1 as a possible D gene (6 bases). CDR1 and CDR2 from the germline V gene are SGHDN and FVKESK. This CDR3 is 16 amino acids long. The V gene lost 2 bases and the J gene lost 5 bases, with 18 bases spanning the gap.

The CDR3: CATRASGNNEQFF. CDR3 nucleotide sequence: TGTGCCACCAGGGCTAGCGGGAACAATGAGCAGTTCTTC. The chain couples TRBV7-9 to TRBJ2-1; 9 positions match TRBD2. The V gene end was trimmed by 10 bases and the J gene end by 5 bases; junction bases not matched to a gene: 6. The CDR3 sequence is 13 residues long. CDR1 and CDR2 (germline): SEHNR, FQNEAQ (reference sequence).

A note on this clone: The sample carries other DNA sequences with the same CDR3. V gene TRBV5-1 combines with J gene TRBJ2-7; no clear D. Trimming stripped 0 bases from V and 2 bases from J, with 9 bases between. The CDR3 length is 14 residues. From germline, CDR1 is SGHRS and CDR2 YFSETQ. CDR3 loop: CASSLVVSPYEQYF. CDR3 bases: TGCGCCAGCAGCTTGGTAGTATCCCCCTACGAGCAGTACTTC.

The CDR3 DNA is TGTGCCACCACACCGGTAGGGACTAGCGGGAGAAATGAGCAGTTCTTC. The encoded protein is CATTPVGTSGRNEQFF. The chain links TRBV19 to TRBJ2-1, with 14 positions matching TRBD2. The CDR3 contains 16 residues. V lost 10 bases to trimming and J lost 7 bases; unmatched junction nucleotides: 12. Germline CDR1 and CDR2: LNHDA and SQIVND (reference sequence).

This clone was counted only a few times. The chain recombines TRBV5-6 with TRBJ1-4; D might be TRBD1 (6 bases). CDR1 is SGHDT and CDR2 is YYEEEE in the germline V gene. The V end lost 6 bases, the J end lost 12 bases, and 24 bases lay between the germline ends. There are 15 residues in the CDR3. CDR3 nucleotides: TGTGCCAGCAACCCGGCCCGGTCTCTTGCAGGGGAACTGTTTTTT. Its translation: CASNPARSLAGELFF.

Turning to this clone: Other DNA sequences in this specimen translate into the identical CDR3. The chain employs TRBV7-9 and TRBJ1-6; D unresolved. Germline V gene sequence: CDR1 SEHNR, CDR2 FQNEAQ (reference sequence). The CDR3 is 13 amino acids. The V end lost 3 bases, the J end lost 10 bases, and 10 bases lay between the germline ends. The CDR3 is CASSLSGGSPLHF. The CDR3 DNA sequence: TGTGCCAGCAGCTTGAGCGGAGGATCACCCCTCCACTTT.

The chain combines TRBV18 with TRBJ1-1, with TRBD1 matching 7 bases. There are 11 residues in the CDR3. Germline CDR1 KGHSH, CDR2 LQKENI. With V trimmed by 6 bases and J by 8 bases, 3 bases remained unmatched. The CDR3 here is CASSPDREAFF. The CDR3 bases are TGTGCCAGCTCTCCGGACAGGGAAGCTTTCTTT.

The V gene is TRBV10-1, the J gene TRBJ2-7; D is ambiguous. The germline gives CDR1 WNHNN, CDR2 SYGVQD (reference sequence). V lost 4 bases to trimming and J lost 3 bases, with 4 bases between them. The CDR3 consists of 11 residues. The CDR3 region has the DNA TGCGCCAGCAGTGTCGGCTACGAGCAGTACTTC. Its protein is CASSVGYEQYF.

The chain recombines TRBV14 with TRBJ2-2; 7 bases agree with TRBD1. Germline V gives CDR1 SGHDN, CDR2 FVKESK. CDR3 length: 16 amino acids. V gave up 5 bases and J gave up 9 bases; unmatched junction bases: 15. CDR3: CASSRRQGSHSRELFF. For the CDR3, the DNA is TGTGCCAGCAGCAGAAGACAGGGAAGTCATAGCCGGGAGCTGTTTTTT.

This chain joins TRBV2 and TRBJ2-1; TRBD2 agrees at 11 bases. The germline CDR1 and CDR2 sequences are SNHLY and FYNNEI. Unmatched junction bases numbered 24, after V lost 10 bases and J lost 7 bases. This CDR3 has 19 amino acids. The CDR3 is CATPLWVAGGPSYGNEQFF. The CDR3 nucleotides read TGTGCCACCCCCTTGTGGGTAGCGGGAGGGCCCTCTTACGGGAATGAGCAGTTCTTC. The variable domain in full, completed from reference TRBV2 and TRBJ2-1, reads EPEVTQTPSHQVTQMGQEVILRCVPISNHLYFYWYRQILGQKVEFLVSFYNNEISEKSEIFDDQFSVERPDGSNFTLKIRSTKLEDSAMYFCATPLWVAGGPSYGNEQFFGPGTRLTVL.

The V and J genes are TRBV29-1 and TRBJ2-7; 10 bases fit TRBD1. Germline-derived CDR1 and CDR2 are SQVTM and ANQGSEA. Trimming cost V 8 bases and J 3 bases; bases outside gene matches: 13. The CDR3 covers 15 residues. CDR3 coding DNA: TGCAGCTATCGATCGGCGGGACAGGGGTACTACGAGCAGTACTTC. Encoded protein: CSYRSAGQGYYEQYF.

The chain uses TRBV29-1 and TRBJ2-7, with a weak D call TRBD1 (6 bases). Trimming took off 5 bases at V and 3 bases at J, with 14 bases between the two ends. The CDR3 runs to 13 residues. CDR1 is SQVTM, CDR2 ANQGSEA, per germline. CDR3 in amino acids: CSVTAGAIYEQYF. The CDR3 DNA follows: TGCAGCGTTACAGCAGGGGCAATCTACGAGCAGTACTTC.

The chain uses TRBV18 and TRBJ2-1, with 9 bases aligning to TRBD1. The CDR3 sequence is 18 residues long. The ends lost 6 bases at V and 7 bases at J; junction bases unmatched: 19. CDR1 is KGHSH, CDR2 LQKENI, per germline. The CDR3 DNA reads as TGTGCCAGCTCCCGGGACAGGGAACACTTTGGCTATGGAAATGAGCAGTTCTTC. Its protein is CASSRDREHFGYGNEQFF.

The chain couples TRBV28 to TRBJ1-3; TRBD1 aligns across 8 bases. The CDR3 totals 16 residues. CDR1 and CDR2 (germline): MDHEN, SYDVKM. After removal of 3 bases from V and 1 base from J, the junction contained 5 bases not matched to a gene. The chain's CDR3 is CASSLPGTGSGNTIYF. The CDR3 bases are TGTGCCAGCAGTTTGCCCGGGACAGGTTCTGGAAACACCATATATTTT.

The rearrangement links TRBV7-9 to TRBJ2-7; 9 bases are shared with TRBD2. J was trimmed by 5 bases and V by 3 bases; bases with no gene match: 8. The V gene's germline CDR1 is SEHNR and CDR2 FQNEAQ (reference sequence). The CDR3 contains 15 residues. The CDR3, as DNA: TGTGCCAGCAGCTTCGGTAGCGGGAGTTTCGACGAGCAGTACTTC. This codes for CASSFGSGSFDEQYF.

This clone appeared once. This chain joins TRBV24-1 and TRBJ1-3; TRBD1 is a possible D gene (5 bases). This CDR3 contains 13 residues. Trimming stripped 3 bases from V and 8 bases from J, with 10 bases between. Looked up from germline, CDR1 is KGHDR and CDR2 is SFDVKD. Here the CDR3 reads CATSDSGGDTIYF. The CDR3 DNA reads TGTGCCACCAGTGATAGCGGGGGGGACACCATATATTTT.

The J gene is TRBJ2-1, the V gene TRBV13; a possible D gene is TRBD2 (5 bases). Germline V CDR1 and CDR2: PRHDT, FYEKMQ (reference sequence). The CDR3 has 13 amino acids. V was cut by 5 bases and J by 7 bases, with 12 bases left in between. The chain's CDR3 is CASSKTMVNEQFF. CDR3 in DNA: TGTGCCAGCAGCAAGACTATGGTGAATGAGCAGTTCTTC.

The CDR3 bases are TGTGCCAGCAGCCCCGGGACACGGGGCCCCTACGAGCAGTACTTC. Its translation is CASSPGTRGPYEQYF. The J gene is TRBJ2-7, the V gene TRBV3-1 (or the pseudogene TRBV3-2); possibly TRBD1 for D (6 bases). CDR1 is LGHDT and CDR2 is YNNKEL in the germline V gene (reference sequence). This CDR3 contains 15 residues. Between the trimmed V and J ends, which lost 4 bases and 2 bases, there was a span of 15 bases.

This chain uses TRBV3-1 (or the pseudogene TRBV3-2) with TRBJ2-5; D is perhaps TRBD2 (5 bases). With 0 bases removed from V and 5 bases from J, the gap between germline ends came to 10 bases. The length of the CDR3 is 14 residues. Germline CDR1 and CDR2: LGHDT and YNNKEL (reference sequence). In DNA form, the CDR3 reads TGTGCCAGCAGCCAAGAGTCTAGCAGGGAGACCCAGTACTTC. Its protein is CASSQESSRETQYF.